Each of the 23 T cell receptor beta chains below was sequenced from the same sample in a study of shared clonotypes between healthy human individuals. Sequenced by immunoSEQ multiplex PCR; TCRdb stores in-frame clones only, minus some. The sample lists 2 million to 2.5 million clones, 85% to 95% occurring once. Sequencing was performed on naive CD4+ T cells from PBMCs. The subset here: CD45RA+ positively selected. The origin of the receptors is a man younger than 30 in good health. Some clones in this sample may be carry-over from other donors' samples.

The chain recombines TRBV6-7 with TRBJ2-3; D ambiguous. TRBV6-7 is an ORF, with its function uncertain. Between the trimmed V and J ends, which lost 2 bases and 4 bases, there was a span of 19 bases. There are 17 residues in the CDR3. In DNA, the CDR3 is TGTGCCAGCAGTTACCCCAAGGCCCCGGCTATTCCAGATACGCAGTATTTT. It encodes CASSYPKAPAIPDTQYF.

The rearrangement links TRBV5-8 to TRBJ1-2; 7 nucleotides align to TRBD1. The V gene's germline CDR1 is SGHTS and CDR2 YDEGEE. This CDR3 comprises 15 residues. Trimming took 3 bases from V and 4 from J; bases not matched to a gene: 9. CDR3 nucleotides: TGTGCCAGCAGCTCCGGACAGGCTACTGTCTATGGCTACACCTTC. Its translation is CASSSGQATVYGYTF.

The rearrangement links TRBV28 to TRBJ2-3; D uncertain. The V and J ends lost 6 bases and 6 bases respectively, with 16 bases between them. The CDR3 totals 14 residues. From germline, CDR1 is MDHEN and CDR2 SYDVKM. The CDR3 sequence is CASRTPGRNDTQYF. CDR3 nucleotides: TGTGCCAGCAGGACCCCCGGACGGAATGATACGCAGTATTTT. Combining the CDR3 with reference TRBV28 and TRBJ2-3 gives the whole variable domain DVKVTQSSRYLVKRTGEKVFLECVQDMDHENMFWYRQDPGLGLRLIYFSYDVKMKEKGDIPEGYSVSREKKERFSLILESASTNQTSMYLCASRTPGRNDTQYFGPGTRLTVL.

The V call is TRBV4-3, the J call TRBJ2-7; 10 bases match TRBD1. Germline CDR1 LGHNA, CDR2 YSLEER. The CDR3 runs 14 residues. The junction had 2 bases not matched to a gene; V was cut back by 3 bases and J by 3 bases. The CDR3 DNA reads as TGCGCCAGCAGCCAGGACAGGGGGTTCTACGAGCAGTACTTC. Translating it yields CASSQDRGFYEQYF.

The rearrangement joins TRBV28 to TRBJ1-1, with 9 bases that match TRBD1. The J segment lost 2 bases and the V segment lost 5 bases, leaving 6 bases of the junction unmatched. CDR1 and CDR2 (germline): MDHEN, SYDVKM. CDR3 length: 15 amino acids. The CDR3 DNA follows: TGTGCCAGCAGTCCTGGGACAGGGACAAACACTGAAGCTTTCTTT. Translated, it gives CASSPGTGTNTEAFF.

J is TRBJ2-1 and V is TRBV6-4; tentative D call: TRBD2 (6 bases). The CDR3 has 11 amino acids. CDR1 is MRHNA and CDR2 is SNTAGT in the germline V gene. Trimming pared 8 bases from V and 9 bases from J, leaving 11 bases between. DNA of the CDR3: TGTGCCAGCCGGGGGTTGGGTGAGCAGTTCTTC. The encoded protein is CASRGLGEQFF.

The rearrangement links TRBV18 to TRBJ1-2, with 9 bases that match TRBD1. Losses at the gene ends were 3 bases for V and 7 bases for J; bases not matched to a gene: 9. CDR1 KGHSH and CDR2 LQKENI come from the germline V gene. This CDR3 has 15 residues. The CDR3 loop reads CASSPGGQGRGGYTF. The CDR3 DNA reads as TGTGCCAGCTCACCCGGGGGACAGGGAAGAGGTGGCTACACCTTC. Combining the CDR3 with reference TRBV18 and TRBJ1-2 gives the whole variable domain NAGVMQNPRHLVRRRGQEARLRCSPMKGHSHVYWYRQLPEEGLKFMVYLQKENIIDESGMPKERFSAEFPKEGPSILRIQQVVRGDSAAYFCASSPGGQGRGGYTFGSGTRLTVV.

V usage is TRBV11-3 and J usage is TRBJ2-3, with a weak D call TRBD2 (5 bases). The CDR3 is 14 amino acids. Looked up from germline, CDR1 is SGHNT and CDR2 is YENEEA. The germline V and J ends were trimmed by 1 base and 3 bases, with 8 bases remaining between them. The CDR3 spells CASSLAGVTDTQYF. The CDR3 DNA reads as TGTGCCAGCAGCTTAGCCGGGGTTACAGATACGCAGTATTTT.

CDR3 sequence (DNA): TGCGCCAGCAGCTACAGAAACTCCTACGAGCAGTACTTC. Its protein is CASSYRNSYEQYF. The rearrangement uses TRBV5-1 and TRBJ2-7; D not certain. This CDR3 spans 13 amino acids. The germline CDR1 and CDR2 sequences are SGHRS and YFSETQ. With 3 bases removed from V and 0 bases from J, the gap between germline ends came to 7 bases.

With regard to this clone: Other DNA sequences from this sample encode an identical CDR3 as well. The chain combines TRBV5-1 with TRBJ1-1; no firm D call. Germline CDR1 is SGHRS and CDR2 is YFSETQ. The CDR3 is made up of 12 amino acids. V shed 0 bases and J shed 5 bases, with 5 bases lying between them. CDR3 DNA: TGCGCCAGCAGCTTGGTGGAGACTGAAGCTTTCTTT. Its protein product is CASSLVETEAFF.

CDR3: CASSAWTSGGNEQFF. The CDR3 coding sequence is TGTGCCAGCAGTGCCTGGACTAGCGGGGGCAACGAGCAGTTCTTC. The V and J genes are TRBV6-1 and TRBJ2-1, with 13 bases aligning to TRBD2. The CDR3 covers 15 residues. V was pared by 4 bases and J by 10 bases, with 7 bases of the junction left unmatched. From germline, CDR1 is MNHNS and CDR2 SASEGT.

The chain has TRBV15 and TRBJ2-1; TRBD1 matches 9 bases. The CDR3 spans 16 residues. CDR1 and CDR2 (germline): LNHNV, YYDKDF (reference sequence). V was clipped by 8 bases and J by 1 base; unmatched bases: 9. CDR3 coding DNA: TGTGCCACCCGGAACAGGGGGCGGATATCCTACAATGAGCAGTTCTTC. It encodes CATRNRGRISYNEQFF.

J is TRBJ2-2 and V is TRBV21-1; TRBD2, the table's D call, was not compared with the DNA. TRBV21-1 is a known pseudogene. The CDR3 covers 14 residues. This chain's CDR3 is CASSSTWNTGELFF. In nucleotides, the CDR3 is TGTGCCAGCAGCAGTACTTGGAACACCGGGGAGCTGTTTTTT.

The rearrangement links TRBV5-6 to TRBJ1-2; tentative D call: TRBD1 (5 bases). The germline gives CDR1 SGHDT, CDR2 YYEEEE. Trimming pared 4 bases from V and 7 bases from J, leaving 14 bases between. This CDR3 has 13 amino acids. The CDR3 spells CASSPAGAVGYTF. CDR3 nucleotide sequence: TGTGCCAGCAGCCCGGCTGGGGCTGTTGGCTACACCTTC.

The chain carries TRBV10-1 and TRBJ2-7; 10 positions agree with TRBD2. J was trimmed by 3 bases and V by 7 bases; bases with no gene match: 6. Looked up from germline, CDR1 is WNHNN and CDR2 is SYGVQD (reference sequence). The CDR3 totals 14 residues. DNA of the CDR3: TGCGCCAGCAACAAGCGGGAGGGCCTCTACGAGCAGTACTTC. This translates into CASNKREGLYEQYF.

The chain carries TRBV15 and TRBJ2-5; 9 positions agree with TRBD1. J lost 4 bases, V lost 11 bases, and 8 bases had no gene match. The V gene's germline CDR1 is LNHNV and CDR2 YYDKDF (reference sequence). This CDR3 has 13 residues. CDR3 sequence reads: CAANGGQGETQYF. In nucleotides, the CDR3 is TGTGCCGCCAATGGGGGACAGGGAGAGACCCAGTACTTC.

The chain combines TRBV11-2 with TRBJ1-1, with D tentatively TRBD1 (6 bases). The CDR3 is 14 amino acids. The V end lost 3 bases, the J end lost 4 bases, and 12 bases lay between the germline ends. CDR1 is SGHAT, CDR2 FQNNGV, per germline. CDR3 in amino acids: CASSFGRGGTEAFF. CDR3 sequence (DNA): TGTGCCAGCAGCTTTGGTCGAGGGGGCACTGAAGCTTTCTTT.

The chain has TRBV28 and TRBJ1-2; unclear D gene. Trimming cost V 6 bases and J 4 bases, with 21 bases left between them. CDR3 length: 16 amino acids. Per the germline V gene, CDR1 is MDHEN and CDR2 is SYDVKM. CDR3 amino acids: CASSPPTVVTLYGYTF. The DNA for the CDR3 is TGTGCCAGCAGCCCCCCGACGGTGGTCACCCTCTATGGCTACACCTTC.

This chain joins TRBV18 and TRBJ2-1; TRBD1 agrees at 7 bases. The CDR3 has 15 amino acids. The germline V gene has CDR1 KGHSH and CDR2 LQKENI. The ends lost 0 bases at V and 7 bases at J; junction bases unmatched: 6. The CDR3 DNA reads TGTGCCAGCTCACCACCGGCCCAGGGGGTAAATGAGCAGTTCTTC. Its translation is CASSPPAQGVNEQFF.

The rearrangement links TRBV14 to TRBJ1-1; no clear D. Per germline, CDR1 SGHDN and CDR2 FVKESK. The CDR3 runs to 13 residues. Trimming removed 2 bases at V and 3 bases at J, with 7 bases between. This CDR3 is CASSQIGDTEAFF. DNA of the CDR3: TGTGCCAGCAGCCAAATTGGGGACACTGAAGCTTTCTTT.

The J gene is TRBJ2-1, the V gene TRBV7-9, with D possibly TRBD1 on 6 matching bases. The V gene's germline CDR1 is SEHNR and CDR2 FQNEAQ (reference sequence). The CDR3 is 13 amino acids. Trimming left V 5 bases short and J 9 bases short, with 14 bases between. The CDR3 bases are TGTGCCAGCAGCCTGGGACACCGGGCTGAGCAGTTCTTC. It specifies CASSLGHRAEQFF.

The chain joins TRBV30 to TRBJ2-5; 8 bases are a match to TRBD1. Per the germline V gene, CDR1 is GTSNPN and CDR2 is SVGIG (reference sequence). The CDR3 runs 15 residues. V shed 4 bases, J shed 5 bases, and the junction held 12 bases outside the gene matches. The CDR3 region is CAWIYGQGTSETQYF. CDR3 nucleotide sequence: TGTGCCTGGATCTACGGACAGGGAACTTCGGAGACCCAGTACTTC.

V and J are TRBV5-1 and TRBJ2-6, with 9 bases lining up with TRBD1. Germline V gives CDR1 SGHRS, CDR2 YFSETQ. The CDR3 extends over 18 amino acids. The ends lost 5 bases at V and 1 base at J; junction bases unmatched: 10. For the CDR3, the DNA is TGCGCCAGCAGATTCGGGGACAGGGTTCTTTCTGGGGCCAACGTCCTGACTTTC. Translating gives CASRFGDRVLSGANVLTF.